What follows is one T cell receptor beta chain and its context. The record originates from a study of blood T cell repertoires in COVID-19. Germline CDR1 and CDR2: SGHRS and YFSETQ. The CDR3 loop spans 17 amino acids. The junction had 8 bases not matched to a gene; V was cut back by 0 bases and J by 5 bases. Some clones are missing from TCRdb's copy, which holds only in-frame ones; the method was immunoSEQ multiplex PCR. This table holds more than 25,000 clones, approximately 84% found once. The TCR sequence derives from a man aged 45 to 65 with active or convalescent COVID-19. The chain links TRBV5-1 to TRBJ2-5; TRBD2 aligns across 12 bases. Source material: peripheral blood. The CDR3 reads CASSLVLAGGSGETQYF. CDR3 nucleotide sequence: TGCGCCAGCAGCTTGGTCCTAGCGGGAGGGAGCGGGGAGACCCAGTACTTC.